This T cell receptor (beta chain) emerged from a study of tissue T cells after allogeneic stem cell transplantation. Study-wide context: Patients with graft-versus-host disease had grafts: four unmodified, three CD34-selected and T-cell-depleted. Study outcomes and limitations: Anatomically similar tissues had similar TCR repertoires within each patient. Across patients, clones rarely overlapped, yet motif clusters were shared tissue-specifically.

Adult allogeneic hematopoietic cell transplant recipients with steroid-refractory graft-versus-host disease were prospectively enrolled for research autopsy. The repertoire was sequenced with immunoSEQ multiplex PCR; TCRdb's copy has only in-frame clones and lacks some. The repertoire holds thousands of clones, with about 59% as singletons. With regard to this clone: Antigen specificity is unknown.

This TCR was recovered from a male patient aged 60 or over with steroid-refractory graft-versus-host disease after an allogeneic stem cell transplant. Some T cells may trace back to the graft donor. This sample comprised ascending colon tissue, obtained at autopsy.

Here the CDR3 DNA reads TGTGCCAGCAGTGGGAGCTCCTATAATTCACCCCTCCACTTT. It translates to CASSGSSYNSPLHF. The V call is TRBV25-1, the J call TRBJ1-6; no firm D call. V lost 4 bases and J 0 bases, leaving 4 bases between the germline ends. Germline CDR1 is MGHDK and CDR2 is SYGVNS. The CDR3 totals 14 residues.